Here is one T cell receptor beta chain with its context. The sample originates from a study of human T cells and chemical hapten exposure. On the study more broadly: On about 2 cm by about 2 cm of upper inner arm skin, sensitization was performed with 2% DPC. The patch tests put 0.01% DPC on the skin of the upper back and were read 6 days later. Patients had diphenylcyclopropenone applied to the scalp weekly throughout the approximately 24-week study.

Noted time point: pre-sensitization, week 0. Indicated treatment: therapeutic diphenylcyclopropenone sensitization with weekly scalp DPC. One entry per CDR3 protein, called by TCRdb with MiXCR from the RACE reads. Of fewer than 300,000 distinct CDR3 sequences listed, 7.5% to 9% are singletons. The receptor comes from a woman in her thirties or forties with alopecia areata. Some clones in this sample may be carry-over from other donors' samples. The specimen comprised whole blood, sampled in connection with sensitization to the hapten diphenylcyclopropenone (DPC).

The CDR3 reads CAISDRLSYEQYF. CDR3 coding DNA: TGTGCCATCAGTGACAGGTTGTCCTACGAGCAGTACTTC. V is TRBV10-3 and J is TRBJ2-7; D not resolved. CDR1 and CDR2 (germline): ENHRY, SYGVKD. V lost 3 bases, J lost 1 base, and 7 bases lay in between. The CDR3 covers 13 residues.